This T cell receptor beta chain was documented in a study of T cell repertoires in cytomegalovirus infection. Study findings and constraints: HLA-C-restricted, CMV-specific TCR beta clonotypes were dominant ex vivo. Summed public TCR beta family frequency identified CMV carriers bearing the relevant HLA.

This CDR3 region has 18 residues. Trimming shortened V by 1 base and J by 3 bases, and 16 bases separated the two germline ends. Germline V CDR1 and CDR2: SGHTA, FQGNSA. At least ten counts were recorded for this clonotype. Its specificity is not known. TCRdb recomputed calls from the reads with MiXCR, one row per CDR3 protein. The table has about 900,000 distinct CDR3 sequences, roughly a third seen once. The clonotype originates from a human donor in good health (CMV status not recorded). Some clones in this sample may be carry-over from other donors' samples. The starting material was cultured CD8+ T cells from PBMCs, obtained from culture after CMV antigen stimulation. The rearrangement links TRBV7-2 to TRBJ2-6; possible D gene TRBD2, 5 bases. CDR3 in amino acids: CASSLGLGGRIGANVLTF. The DNA for the CDR3 is TGTGCCAGCAGCTTAGGGCTAGGAGGTCGGATTGGGGCCAACGTCCTGACTTTC.